This T cell receptor (beta chain) was sequenced in a study of CD8 T cells in ankylosing spondylitis. In TCRdb, the 5' RACE reads were re-called with MiXCR into one record per CDR3 protein. This sample yields 200,000 or so distinct CDR3 sequences, of which 20% to 30% are seen a single time; about 7% belongs to the top ten. V was pared by 3 bases and J by 2 bases, with 2 bases of the junction left unmatched. The germline CDR1 and CDR2 sequences are MNHEY and SVGAGI. The CDR3 length is 14 residues. This sequence originates from a male donor with ankylosing spondylitis or in good health (not recorded which). The sequenced material came from blood, either unsorted or a sorted T cell fraction (not recorded which). V and J are TRBV6-5 and TRBJ1-2, with TRBD1 matching 8 bases. The CDR3 region has the DNA TGTGCCAGCAGTTATAGGGACAGGAACTATGGCTACACCTTC. This translates into CASSYRDRNYGYTF.